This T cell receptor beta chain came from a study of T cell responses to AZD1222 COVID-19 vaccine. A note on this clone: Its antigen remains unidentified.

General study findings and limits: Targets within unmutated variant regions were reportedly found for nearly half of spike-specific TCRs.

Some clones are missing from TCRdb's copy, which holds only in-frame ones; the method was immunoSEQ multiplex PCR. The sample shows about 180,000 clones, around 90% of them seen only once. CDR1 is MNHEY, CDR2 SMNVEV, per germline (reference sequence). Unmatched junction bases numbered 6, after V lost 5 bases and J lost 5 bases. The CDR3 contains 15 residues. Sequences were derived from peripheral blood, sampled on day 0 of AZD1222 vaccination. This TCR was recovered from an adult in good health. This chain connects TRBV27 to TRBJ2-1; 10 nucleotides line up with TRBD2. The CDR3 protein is CASSIRTSGDNEQFF. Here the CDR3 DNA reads TGTGCCAGCAGTATAAGGACTAGCGGAGACAATGAGCAGTTCTTC.